This T cell receptor (beta chain) was captured in a study of cytomegalovirus exposure and HLA in healthy donors. Use of 60 Vbeta and 13 Jbeta primers characterized the PCR. Only in-frame clones appear in the TCRdb table, and some are missing; sequencing was by immunoSEQ multiplex PCR. The sample carries about 110,000 clones, approximately 70% recorded once. V shed 3 bases and J shed 6 bases, with 8 bases lying between them. The CDR3 runs to 13 residues. Germline lookup yields CDR1 SEHNR and CDR2 FQNEAQ (reference sequence). This rearrangement joins TRBV7-9 to TRBJ1-4, with D tentatively TRBD1 (6 bases). The sequence was collected from a boy between 10 and 17 years old in good health and CMV-seronegative. The sequencing sample was made of PBMCs. CDR3 nucleotides: TGTGCCAGCAGCTTCGCAGGGGATGAAAAACTGTTTTTT. It encodes CASSFAGDEKLFF.